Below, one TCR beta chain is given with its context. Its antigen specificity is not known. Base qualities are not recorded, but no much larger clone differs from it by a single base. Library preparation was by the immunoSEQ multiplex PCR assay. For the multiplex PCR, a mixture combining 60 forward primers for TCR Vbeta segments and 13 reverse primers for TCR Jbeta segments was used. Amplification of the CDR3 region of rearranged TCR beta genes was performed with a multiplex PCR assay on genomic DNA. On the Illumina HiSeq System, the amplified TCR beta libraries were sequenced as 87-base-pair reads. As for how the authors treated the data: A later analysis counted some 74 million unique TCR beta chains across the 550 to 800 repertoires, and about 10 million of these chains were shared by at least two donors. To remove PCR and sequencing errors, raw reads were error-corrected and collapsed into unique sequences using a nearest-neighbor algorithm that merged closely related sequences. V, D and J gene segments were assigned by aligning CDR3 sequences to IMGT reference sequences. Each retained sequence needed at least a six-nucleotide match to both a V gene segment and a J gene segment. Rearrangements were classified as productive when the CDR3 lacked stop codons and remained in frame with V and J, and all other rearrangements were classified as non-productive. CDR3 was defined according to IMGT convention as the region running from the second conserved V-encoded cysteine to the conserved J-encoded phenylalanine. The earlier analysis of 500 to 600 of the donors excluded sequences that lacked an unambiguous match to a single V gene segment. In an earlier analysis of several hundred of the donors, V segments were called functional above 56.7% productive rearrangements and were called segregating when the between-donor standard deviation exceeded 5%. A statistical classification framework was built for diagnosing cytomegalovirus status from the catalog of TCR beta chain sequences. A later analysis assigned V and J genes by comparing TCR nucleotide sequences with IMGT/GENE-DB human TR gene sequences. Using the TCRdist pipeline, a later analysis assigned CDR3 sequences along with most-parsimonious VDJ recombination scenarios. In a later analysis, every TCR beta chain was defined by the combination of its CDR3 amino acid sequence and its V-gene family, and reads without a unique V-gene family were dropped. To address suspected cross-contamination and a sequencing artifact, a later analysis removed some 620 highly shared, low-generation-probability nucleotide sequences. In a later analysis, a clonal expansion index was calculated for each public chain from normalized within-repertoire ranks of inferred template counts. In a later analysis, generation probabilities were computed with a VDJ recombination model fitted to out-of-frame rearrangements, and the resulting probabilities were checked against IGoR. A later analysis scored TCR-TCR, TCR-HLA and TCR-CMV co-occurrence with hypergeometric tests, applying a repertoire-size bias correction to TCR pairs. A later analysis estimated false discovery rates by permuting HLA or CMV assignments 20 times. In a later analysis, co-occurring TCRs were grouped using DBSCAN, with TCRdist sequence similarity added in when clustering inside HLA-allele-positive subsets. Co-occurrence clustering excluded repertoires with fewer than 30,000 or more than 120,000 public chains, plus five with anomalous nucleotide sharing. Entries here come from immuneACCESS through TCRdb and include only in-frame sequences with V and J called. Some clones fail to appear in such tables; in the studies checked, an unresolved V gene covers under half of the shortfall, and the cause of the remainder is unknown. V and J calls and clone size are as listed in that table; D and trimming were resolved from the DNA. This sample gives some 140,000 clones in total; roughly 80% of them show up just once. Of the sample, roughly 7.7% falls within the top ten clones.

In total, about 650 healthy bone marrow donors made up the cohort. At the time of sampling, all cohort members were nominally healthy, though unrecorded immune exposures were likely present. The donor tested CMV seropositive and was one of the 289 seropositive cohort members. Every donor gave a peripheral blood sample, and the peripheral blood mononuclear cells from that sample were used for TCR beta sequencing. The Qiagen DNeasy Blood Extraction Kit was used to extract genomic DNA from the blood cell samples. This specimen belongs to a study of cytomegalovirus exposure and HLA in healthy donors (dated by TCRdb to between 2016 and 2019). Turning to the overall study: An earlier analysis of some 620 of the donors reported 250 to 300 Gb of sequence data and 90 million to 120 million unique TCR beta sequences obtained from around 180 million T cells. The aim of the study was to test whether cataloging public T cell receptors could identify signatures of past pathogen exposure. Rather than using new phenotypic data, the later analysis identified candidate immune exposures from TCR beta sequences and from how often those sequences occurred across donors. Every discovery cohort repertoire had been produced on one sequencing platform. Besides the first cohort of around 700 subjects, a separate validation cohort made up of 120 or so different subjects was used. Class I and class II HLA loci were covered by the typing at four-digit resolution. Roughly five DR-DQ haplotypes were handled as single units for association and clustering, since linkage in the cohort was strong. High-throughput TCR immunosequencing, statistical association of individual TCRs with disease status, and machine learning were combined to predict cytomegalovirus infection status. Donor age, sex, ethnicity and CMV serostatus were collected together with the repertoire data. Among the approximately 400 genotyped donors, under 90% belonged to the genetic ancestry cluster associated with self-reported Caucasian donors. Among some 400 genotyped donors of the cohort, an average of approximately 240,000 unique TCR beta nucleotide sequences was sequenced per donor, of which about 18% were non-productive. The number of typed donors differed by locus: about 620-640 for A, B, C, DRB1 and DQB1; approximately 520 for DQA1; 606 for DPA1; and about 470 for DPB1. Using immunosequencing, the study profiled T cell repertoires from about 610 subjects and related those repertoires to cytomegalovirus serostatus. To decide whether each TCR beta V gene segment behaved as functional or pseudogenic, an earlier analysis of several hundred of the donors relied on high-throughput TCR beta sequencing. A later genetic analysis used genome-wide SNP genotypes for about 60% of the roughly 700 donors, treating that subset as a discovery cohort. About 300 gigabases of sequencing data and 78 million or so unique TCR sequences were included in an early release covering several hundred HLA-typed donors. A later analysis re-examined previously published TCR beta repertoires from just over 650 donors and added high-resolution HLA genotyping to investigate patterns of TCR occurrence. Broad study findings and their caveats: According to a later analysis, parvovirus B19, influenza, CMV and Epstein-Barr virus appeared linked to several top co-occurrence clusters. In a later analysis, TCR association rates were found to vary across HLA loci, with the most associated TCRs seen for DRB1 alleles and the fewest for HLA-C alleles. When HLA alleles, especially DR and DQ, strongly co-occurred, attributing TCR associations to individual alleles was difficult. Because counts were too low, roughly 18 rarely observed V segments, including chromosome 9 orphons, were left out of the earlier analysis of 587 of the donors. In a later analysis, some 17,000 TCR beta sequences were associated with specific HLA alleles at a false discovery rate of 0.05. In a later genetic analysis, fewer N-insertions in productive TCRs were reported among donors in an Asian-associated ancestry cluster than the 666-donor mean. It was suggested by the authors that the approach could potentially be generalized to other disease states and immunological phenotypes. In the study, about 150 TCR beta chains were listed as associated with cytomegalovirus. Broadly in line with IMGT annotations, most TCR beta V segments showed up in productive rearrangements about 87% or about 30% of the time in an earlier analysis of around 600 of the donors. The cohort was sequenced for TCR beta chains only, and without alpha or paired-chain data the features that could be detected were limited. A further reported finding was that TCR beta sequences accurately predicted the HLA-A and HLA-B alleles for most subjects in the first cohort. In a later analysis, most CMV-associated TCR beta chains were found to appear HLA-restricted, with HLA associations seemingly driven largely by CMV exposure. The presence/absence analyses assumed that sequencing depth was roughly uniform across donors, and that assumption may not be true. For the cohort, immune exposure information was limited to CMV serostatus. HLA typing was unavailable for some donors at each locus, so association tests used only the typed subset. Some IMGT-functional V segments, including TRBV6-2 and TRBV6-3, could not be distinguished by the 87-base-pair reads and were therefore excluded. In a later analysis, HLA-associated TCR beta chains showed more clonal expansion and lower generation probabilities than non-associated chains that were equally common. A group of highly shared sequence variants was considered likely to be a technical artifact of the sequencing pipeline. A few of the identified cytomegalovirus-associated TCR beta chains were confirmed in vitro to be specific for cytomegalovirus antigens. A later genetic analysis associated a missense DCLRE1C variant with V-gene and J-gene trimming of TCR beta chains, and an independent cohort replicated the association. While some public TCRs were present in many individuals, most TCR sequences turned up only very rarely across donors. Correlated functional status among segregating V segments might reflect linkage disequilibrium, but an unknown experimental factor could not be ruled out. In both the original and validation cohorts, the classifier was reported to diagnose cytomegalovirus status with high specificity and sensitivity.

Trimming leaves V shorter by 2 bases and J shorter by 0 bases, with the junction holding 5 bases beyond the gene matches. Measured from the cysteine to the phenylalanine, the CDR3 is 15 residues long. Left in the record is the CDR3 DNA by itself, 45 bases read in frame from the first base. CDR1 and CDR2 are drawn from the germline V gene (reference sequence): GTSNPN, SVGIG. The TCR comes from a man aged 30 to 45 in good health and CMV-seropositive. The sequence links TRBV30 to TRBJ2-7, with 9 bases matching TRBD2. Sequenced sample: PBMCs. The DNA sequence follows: TGTGCCTGGAGTCCTCGACTAGCGGCCTCCTACGAGCAGTACTTC. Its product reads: CAWSPRLAASYEQYF.